This T cell receptor beta chain stems from a study of CD8 T cells in ankylosing spondylitis. CDR1 and CDR2 (germline): MNHNS, SASEGT. Trimming took 5 bases from V and 7 from J, leaving 18 bases between them. The CDR3 has 16 amino acids. TCRdb fed the 5' RACE reads into MiXCR, producing one record per CDR3 protein. This sample has a few hundred thousand distinct CDR3 sequences, with roughly a tenth found just once. The chain uses TRBV6-1 and TRBJ1-6; D is perhaps TRBD1 (6 bases). The source material was blood, either unsorted or a sorted T cell fraction (not recorded which). The sequence came from a male donor with ankylosing spondylitis or in good health (not recorded which). The chain's CDR3 is CASSTRTDLLNSPLHF. CDR3 sequence (DNA): TGTGCCAGCAGTACCAGGACAGACCTTTTGAATTCACCCCTCCACTTT.